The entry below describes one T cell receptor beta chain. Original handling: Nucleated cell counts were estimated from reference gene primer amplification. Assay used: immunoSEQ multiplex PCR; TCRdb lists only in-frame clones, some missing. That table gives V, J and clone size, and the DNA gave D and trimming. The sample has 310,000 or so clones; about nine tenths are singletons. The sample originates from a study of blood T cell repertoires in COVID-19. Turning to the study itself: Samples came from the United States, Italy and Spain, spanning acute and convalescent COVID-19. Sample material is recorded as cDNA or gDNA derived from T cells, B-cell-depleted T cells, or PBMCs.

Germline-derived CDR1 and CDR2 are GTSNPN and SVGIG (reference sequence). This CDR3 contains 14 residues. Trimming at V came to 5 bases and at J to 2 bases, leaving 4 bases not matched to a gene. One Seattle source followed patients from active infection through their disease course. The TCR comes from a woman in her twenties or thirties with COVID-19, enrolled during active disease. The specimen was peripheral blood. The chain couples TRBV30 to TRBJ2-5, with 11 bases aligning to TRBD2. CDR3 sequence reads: CAWGLAGVQETQYF. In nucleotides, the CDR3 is TGTGCCTGGGGACTAGCGGGCGTACAAGAGACCCAGTACTTC.